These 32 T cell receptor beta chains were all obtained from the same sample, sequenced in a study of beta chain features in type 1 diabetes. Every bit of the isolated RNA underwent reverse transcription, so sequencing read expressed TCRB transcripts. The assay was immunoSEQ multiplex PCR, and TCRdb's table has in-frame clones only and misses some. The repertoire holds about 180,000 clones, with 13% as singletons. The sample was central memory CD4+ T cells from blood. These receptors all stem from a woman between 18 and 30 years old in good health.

This CDR3 reads CASSSAGVKTYNEQFF. In DNA, the CDR3 is TGCGCCAGCAGCTCAGCGGGAGTCAAAACCTACAATGAGCAGTTCTTC. The chain carries TRBV5-1 and TRBJ2-1; TRBD2 agrees at 8 bases. V was clipped by 3 bases and J by 2 bases; unmatched bases: 7. This CDR3 region has 16 residues. CDR1 and CDR2 from the germline V gene are SGHRS and YFSETQ.

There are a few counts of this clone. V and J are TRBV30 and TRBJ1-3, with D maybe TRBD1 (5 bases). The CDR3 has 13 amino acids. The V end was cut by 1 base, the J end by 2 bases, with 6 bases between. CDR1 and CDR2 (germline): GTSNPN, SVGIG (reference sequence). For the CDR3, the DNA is TGTGCCTGGAGTGCCAGGGCTGGAAACACCATATATTTT. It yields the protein CAWSARAGNTIYF.

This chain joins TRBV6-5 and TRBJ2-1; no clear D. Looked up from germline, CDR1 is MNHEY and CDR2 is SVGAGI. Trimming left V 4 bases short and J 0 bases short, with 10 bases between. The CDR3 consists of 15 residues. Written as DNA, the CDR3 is TGTGCCAGCAGTTTAAAGAGGAGCTCCTACAATGAGCAGTTCTTC. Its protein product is CASSLKRSSYNEQFF.

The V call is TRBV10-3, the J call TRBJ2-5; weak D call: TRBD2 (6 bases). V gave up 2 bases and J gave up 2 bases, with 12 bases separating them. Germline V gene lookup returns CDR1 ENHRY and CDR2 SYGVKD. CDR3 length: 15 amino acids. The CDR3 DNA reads TGTGCCATCAGTGAGGGGGGAGGCGGACAAGAGACCCAGTACTTC. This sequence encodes CAISEGGGGQETQYF.

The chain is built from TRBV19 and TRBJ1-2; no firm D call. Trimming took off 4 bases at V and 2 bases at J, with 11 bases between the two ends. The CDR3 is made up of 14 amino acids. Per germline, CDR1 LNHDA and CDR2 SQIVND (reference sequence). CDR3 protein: CASSTARGNYGYTF. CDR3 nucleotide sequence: TGTGCCAGTAGTACCGCCCGGGGAAACTATGGCTACACCTTC.

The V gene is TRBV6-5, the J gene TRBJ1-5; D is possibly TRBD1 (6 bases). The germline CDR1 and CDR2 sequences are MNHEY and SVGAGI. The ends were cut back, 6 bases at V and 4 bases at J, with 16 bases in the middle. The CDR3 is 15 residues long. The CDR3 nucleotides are TGTGCCAGCAGCCGGGACACGATGCGTAATCAGCCCCAGCATTTT. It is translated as CASSRDTMRNQPQHF.

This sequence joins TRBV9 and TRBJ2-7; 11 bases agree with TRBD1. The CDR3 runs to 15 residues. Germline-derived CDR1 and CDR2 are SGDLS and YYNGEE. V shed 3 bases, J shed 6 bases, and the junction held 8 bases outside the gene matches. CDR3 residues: CASSAGTGGFGEQYF. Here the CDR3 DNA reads TGTGCCAGCAGCGCCGGGACAGGGGGATTCGGCGAGCAGTACTTC.

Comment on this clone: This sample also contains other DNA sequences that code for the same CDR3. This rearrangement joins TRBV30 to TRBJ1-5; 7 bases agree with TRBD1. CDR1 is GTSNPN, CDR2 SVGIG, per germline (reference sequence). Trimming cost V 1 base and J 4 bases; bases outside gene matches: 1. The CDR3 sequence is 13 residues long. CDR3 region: CAWSEQGNQPQHF. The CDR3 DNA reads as TGTGCCTGGAGTGAACAGGGGAATCAGCCCCAGCATTTT.

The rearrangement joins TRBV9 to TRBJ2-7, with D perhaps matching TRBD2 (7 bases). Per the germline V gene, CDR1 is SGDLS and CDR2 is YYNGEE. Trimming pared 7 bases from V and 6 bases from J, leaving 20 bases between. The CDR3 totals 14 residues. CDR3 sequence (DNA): TGTGCCAGCTCCCCGCCCGGGGGGCTAAGCGAGCAGTACTTC. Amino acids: CASSPPGGLSEQYF. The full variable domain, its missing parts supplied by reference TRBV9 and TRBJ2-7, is DSGVTQTPKHLITATGQRVTLRCSPRSGDLSVYWYQQSLDQGLQFLIQYYNGEERAKGNILERFSAQQFPDLHSELNLSSLELGDSALYFCASSPPGGLSEQYFGPGTRLTVT.

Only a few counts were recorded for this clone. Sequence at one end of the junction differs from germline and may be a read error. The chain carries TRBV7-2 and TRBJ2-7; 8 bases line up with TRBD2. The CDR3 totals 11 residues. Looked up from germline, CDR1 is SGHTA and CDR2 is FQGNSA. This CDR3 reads CASSLELAANF. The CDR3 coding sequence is TGTGCCAGCAGCTTAGAACTAGCGGCCAACTTC. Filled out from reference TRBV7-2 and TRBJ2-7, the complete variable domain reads GAGVSQSPSNKVTEKGKDVELRCDPISGHTALYWYRQSLGQGLEFLIYFQGNSAPDKSGLPSDRFSAERTGGSVSTLTIQRTQQEDSAVYLCASSLELAANFGPGTRLTVT.

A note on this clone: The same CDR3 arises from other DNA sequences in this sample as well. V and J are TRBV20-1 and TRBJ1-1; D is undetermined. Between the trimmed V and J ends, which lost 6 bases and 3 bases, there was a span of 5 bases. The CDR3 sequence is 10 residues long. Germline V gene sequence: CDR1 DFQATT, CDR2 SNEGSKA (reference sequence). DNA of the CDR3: TGCAGTGCGCCGGACACTGAAGCTTTCTTT. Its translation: CSAPDTEAFF.

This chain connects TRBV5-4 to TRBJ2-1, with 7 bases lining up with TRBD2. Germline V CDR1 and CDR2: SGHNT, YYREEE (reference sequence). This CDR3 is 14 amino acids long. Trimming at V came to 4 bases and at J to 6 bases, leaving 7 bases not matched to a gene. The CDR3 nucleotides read TGTGCCAGCAGCAGCATTGGGGGGGGCAATGAGCAGTTCTTC. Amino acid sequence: CASSSIGGGNEQFF.

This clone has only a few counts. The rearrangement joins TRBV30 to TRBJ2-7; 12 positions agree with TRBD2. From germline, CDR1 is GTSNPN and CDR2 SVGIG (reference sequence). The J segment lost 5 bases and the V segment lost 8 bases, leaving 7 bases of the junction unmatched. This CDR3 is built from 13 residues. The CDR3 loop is CASGLAGIHEQYF. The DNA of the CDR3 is TGTGCCAGCGGACTAGCGGGAATCCACGAGCAGTACTTC.

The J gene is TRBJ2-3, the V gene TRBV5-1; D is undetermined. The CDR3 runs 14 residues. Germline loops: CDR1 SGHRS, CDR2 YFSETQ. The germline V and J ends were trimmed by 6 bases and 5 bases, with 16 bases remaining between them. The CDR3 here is CASKRIAVEDTQYF. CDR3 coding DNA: TGCGCCAGCAAACGGATAGCAGTAGAAGATACGCAGTATTTT.

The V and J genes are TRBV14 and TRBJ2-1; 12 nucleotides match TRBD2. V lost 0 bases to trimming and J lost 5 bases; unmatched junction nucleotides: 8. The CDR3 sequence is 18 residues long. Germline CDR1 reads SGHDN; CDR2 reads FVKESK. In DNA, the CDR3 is TGTGCCAGCAGCCAAGATTTCCTAGCGGGAGGGCACGACAATGAGCAGTTCTTC. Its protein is CASSQDFLAGGHDNEQFF.

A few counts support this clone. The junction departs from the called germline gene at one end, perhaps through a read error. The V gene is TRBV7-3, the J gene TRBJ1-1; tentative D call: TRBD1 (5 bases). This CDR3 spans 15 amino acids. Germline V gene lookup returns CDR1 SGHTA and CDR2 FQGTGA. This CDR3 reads CASSLTGGSSTEAFF. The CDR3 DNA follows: TGTGCCAGCAGCCTAACCGGGGGGAGTAGCACTGAAGCTTTCTTT.

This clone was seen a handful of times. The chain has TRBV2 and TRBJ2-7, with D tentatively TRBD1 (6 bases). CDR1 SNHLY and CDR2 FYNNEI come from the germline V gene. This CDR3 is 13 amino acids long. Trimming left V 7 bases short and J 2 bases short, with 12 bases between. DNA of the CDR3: TGTGCCAGCATAAAGGACAGAACCTACGAGCAGTACTTC. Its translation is CASIKDRTYEQYF.

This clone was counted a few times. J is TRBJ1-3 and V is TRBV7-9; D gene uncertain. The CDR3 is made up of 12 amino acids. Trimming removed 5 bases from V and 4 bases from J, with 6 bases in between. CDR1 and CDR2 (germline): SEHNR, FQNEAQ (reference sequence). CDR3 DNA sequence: TGTGCCAGCAGCCCCCTCGGAAACACCATATATTTT. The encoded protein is CASSPLGNTIYF.

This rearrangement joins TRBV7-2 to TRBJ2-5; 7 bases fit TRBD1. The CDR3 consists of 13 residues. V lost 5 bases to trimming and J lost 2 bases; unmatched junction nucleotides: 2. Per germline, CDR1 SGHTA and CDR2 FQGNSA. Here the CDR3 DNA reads TGTGCCAGCAGCCCGGGACAGCAAGAGACCCAGTACTTC. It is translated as CASSPGQQETQYF.

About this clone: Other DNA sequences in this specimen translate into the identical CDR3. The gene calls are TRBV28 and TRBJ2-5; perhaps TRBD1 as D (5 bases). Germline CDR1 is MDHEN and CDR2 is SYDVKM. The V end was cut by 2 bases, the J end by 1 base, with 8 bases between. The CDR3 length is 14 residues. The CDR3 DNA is TGTGCCAGCAGTTTAAGACAGCTCCAAGAGACCCAGTACTTC. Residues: CASSLRQLQETQYF.

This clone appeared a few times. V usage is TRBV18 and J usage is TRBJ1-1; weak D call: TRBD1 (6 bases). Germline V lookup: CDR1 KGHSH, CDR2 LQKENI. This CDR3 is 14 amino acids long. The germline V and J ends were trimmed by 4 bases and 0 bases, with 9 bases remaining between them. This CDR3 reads CASSRGQLNTEAFF. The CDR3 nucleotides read TGTGCCAGCTCACGCGGACAGTTGAACACTGAAGCTTTCTTT.

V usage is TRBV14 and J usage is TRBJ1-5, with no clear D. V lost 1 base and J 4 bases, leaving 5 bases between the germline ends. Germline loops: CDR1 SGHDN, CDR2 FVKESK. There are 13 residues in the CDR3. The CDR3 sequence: CASSQGRNQPQHF. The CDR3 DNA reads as TGTGCCAGCAGCCAAGGGAGGAATCAGCCCCAGCATTTT.

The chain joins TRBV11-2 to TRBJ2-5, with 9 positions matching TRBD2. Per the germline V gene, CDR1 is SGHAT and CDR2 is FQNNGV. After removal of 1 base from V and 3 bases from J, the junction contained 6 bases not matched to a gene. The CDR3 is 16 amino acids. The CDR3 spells CASSLGLGLAKETQYF. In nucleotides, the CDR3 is TGTGCCAGCAGCTTAGGGTTGGGACTAGCTAAAGAGACCCAGTACTTC.

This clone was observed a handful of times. The CDR3 DNA is TGTGCCAGCAGGGGAGGGGCGAGGAGCACAGATACGCAGTATTTT. This encodes CASRGGARSTDTQYF. J is TRBJ2-3 and V is TRBV6-6; 7 bases align to TRBD2. CDR1 is MNHNY and CDR2 is SVGAGI in the germline V gene (reference sequence). Losses at the gene ends were 6 bases for V and 0 bases for J; bases not matched to a gene: 6. The length of the CDR3 is 15 residues.

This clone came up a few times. CDR3 in amino acids: CASTYTGNSNQPQHF. CDR3 nucleotide sequence: TGTGCCAGCACCTATACAGGGAATAGCAATCAGCCCCAGCATTTT. This chain connects TRBV7-2 to TRBJ1-5; possible D gene TRBD1, 6 bases. In germline, CDR1 is SGHTA, CDR2 FQGNSA. Trimming stripped 7 bases from V and 0 bases from J, with 13 bases between. The CDR3 runs to 15 residues.

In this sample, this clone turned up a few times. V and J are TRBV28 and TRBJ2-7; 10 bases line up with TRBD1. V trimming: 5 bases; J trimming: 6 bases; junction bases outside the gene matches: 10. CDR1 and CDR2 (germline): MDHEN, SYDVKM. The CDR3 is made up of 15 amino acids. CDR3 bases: TGTGCCAGCAGTATTTCGGGGACAGGGGAAAGCGAGCAGTACTTC. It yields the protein CASSISGTGESEQYF.

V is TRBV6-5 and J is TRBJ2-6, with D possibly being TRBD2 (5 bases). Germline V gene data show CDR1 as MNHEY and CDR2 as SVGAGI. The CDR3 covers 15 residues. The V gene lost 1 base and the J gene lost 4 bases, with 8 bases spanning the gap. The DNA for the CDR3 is TGTGCCAGCAGTTACTTCGGGGTAGGGGCCAACGTCCTGACTTTC. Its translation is CASSYFGVGANVLTF.

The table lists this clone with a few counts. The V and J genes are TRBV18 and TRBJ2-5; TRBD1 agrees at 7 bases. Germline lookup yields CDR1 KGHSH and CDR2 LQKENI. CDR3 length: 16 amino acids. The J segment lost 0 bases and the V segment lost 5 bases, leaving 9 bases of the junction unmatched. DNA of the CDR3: TGTGCCAGCTCAGTAACCGGGACAGCCAACCAAGAGACCCAGTACTTC. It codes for CASSVTGTANQETQYF.

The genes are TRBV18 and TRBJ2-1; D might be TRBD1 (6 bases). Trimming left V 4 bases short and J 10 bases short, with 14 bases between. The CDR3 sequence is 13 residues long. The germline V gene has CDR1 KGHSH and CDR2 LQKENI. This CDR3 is CASSQQGRNEQFF. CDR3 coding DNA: TGTGCCAGCTCACAACAGGGCAGGAACGAGCAGTTCTTC. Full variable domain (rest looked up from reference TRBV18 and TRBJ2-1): NAGVMQNPRHLVRRRGQEARLRCSPMKGHSHVYWYRQLPEEGLKFMVYLQKENIIDESGMPKERFSAEFPKEGPSILRIQQVVRGDSAAYFCASSQQGRNEQFFGPGTRLTVL.

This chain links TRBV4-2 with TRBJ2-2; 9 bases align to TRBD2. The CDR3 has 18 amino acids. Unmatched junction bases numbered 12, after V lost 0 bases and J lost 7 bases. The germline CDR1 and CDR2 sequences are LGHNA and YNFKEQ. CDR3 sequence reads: CASSQDTVQREAGGELFF. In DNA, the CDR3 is TGTGCCAGCAGCCAAGATACGGTCCAGCGGGAGGCCGGCGGGGAGCTGTTTTTT.

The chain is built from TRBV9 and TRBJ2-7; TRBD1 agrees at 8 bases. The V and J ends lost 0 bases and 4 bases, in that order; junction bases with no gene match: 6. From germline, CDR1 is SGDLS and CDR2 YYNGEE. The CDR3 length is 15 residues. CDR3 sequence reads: CASSVGQGLLYEQYF. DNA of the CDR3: TGTGCCAGCAGCGTAGGACAGGGGCTCTTGTACGAGCAGTACTTC. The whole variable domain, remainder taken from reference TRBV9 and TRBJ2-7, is DSGVTQTPKHLITATGQRVTLRCSPRSGDLSVYWYQQSLDQGLQFLIQYYNGEERAKGNILERFSAQQFPDLHSELNLSSLELGDSALYFCASSVGQGLLYEQYFGPGTRLTVT.

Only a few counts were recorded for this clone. Here the CDR3 reads CAWSRPTTSGSPYEQYF. The CDR3 nucleotides read TGTGCCTGGAGTCGCCCCACGACTAGCGGGAGCCCCTACGAGCAGTACTTC. The rearrangement uses TRBV30 and TRBJ2-7; 12 nucleotides line up with TRBD2. The ends lost 2 bases at V and 2 bases at J; junction bases unmatched: 10. The CDR3 extends over 17 amino acids. In germline, CDR1 is GTSNPN, CDR2 SVGIG (reference sequence).